The sequence of this TCR beta chain was determined in a study of a mutant IDH1 vaccine in newly diagnosed glioma (dated by TCRdb to the early 2020s). The study in broad terms: Patients received eight vaccinations in weeks 1, 3, 5, 7, 11, 15, 19 and 23, corresponding to visits V03 through V10. Vaccination began 4-6 weeks after radiotherapy alone, or alongside temozolomide cycles in the chemotherapy-containing groups. The approximately 30 treated patients were approximately 62% male and roughly 40% female, with a mean age of about 43 years. Before enrollment, patients had received standard therapy of radiotherapy alone, temozolomide alone, or radiochemotherapy with temozolomide; most received the combination. Peripheral blood was drawn at six visits: V03 (baseline), V05, V07, V10, V12 and V13. For exploratory analyses, longitudinal TCRB deep sequencing was carried out in approximately 25 treated patients wherever samples were available. Beyond this particular receptor, the publication reports: Immune responses induced by the vaccine were seen in approximately 93% of patients across multiple MHC alleles. Changes in the top peripheral T cell clonotypes picked up by TCRB sequencing did not appear to be linked to pseudoprogression. The authors stated that sample limitations prevented analyses of patient blood samples from being reproduced. Selection of PBMC samples for TCRB deep sequencing was based on availability.

Turning to this clone: Its antigen is unknown. Base qualities are not at hand, and no much larger clone is one base apart.

Reading the label with the study, this specimen's time point is: week 11, during vaccination. Each vaccine dose, consisting of 300 ug of a 20-mer mutant IDH1 peptide in Montanide, was administered subcutaneously with topical imiquimod. All donors had newly diagnosed IDH1-mutant astrocytomas of WHO grade 3 or 4 that showed loss of nuclear ATRX. The samples were drawn from NOA16, a multicentre, single-arm, open-label phase I trial in Germany that tested a mutant IDH1 peptide vaccine in humans for the first time. The DNeasy Blood and Tissue Kit was used to extract genomic DNA from EDTA blood for TCRB sequencing. Library preparation employed the immunoSEQ multiplex PCR assay. Following the manufacturer's protocol, the hsTCRB Kit was used to amplify rearranged TCR beta chain sequences. TCRB libraries were sequenced on an Illumina MiSeq. The original pipeline was this. The kit vendor's proprietary platform handled demultiplexing, trimming and gene mapping. Drawn from immuneACCESS, this table holds only the in-frame rearrangements with V and J called that TCRdb kept. Clones are partly lost; checked studies trace under half to an unresolved V gene and leave the rest unexplained. V and J calls and clone size follow that table, whereas D and trimming were derived from the DNA. This sample comprises tens of thousands of clones, just under 90% of them detected only once. The ten largest clones add up to 5.7% of the sample.

The CDR3 runs 13 amino acids, cysteine and phenylalanine included. CDR3 DNA only is kept here, 39 bases in frame from base 1. V is shortened by 2 bases, J by 2 bases, and the region joining them spans 6 bases. Based on the germline V gene, the CDR1 and CDR2 sequences are SGHTA and FQGNSA. This clonotype was obtained from a woman between 40 and 55 years old with glioma. The starting material was PBMCs, obtained from a glioma patient whose treatment included an IDH1 peptide vaccine. The rearrangement joined TRBV7-2 to TRBJ1-2; the D gene cannot be resolved reliably. CDR3 loop: CASSLNLNYGYTF. The bases read TGTGCCAGCAGCTTAAATTTAAACTATGGCTACACCTTC.